This T cell receptor (beta chain) was captured by sequencing in a study of cytomegalovirus exposure and HLA in healthy donors. On the study more broadly: A prior study identified approximately 120 million unique TCR beta sequences from about 180 million T cells. Study-level points and caveats: In a later analysis, parvovirus B19, influenza, CMV and Epstein-Barr virus appeared linked to several top co-occurrence clusters. According to an earlier analysis, most TCR beta V segments yielded productive rearrangements about 90% or about 30% of the time. DRB1 showed the most TCR associations and HLA-C the fewest in a later analysis, as rates varied by HLA locus.

The CDR3 loop spans 14 amino acids. Trimming cost V 3 bases and J 10 bases, with 18 bases left between them. Germline values: CDR1 MNHEY, CDR2 SMNVEV (reference sequence). Primers included in the PCR were 60 Vbeta and 13 Jbeta primers. The data were produced by immunoSEQ multiplex PCR, yet TCRdb's version contains in-frame clones alone and is incomplete. Of 95,000 to 110,000 clones listed, less than 85% were seen once; the top ten hold 2% to 3%. A word on this clone: Its antigen is not identified.

The chain carries TRBV27 and TRBJ1-1; the D gene is possibly TRBD1 (6 bases). The TCR comes from a man aged 18 to 29 in good health and CMV-seronegative. The specimen was PBMCs. The CDR3 sequence is CASSFSGGASVAFF. CDR3 in DNA: TGTGCCAGCAGTTTTTCTGGGGGCGCTTCGGTAGCTTTCTTT.